What follows are 28 T cell receptor beta chains derived from one specimen sequenced in a study of blood T cells in healthy people across ages. With a J-beta primer mix and a sample-barcoded 5' primer, a second PCR ran roughly 6 to 12 cycles. Each CDR3 protein gets one entry after TCRdb re-called the 5' RACE reads with MiXCR. This repertoire shows some 930,000 distinct CDR3 sequences, almost 30% found once; its top ten account for 10%. These data were likewise used in another study, on T cells of mothers and their children.

The sequencing sample was made of blood. These TCRs come from a woman aged 40 to 50 in good health.

The V call is TRBV5-1, the J call TRBJ2-7; 8 positions agree with TRBD1. The CDR3 has 15 residues. J was trimmed by 1 base and V by 0 bases; bases with no gene match: 3. Per the germline V gene, CDR1 is SGHRS and CDR2 is YFSETQ. CDR3 protein: CASSLDTGGSYEQYF. The DNA of the CDR3 is TGCGCCAGCAGCTTGGATACAGGGGGATCCTACGAGCAGTACTTC.

This clonotype has just a few counts. The chain links TRBV19 to TRBJ2-3; 10 bases are a match to TRBD2. Germline V gene data show CDR1 as LNHDA and CDR2 as SQIVND (reference sequence). Trimming at V came to 9 bases and at J to 1 base, leaving 7 bases not matched to a gene. The CDR3 runs to 15 residues. The CDR3 region is CASYQAGGGTDTQYF. The CDR3 nucleotides read TGTGCCAGCTACCAAGCGGGGGGGGGCACAGATACGCAGTATTTT.

This clonotype was observed a few times. The chain recombines TRBV29-1 with TRBJ1-6, with D perhaps matching TRBD1 (6 bases). Germline V gene data show CDR1 as SQVTM and CDR2 as ANQGSEA. This CDR3 is built from 13 residues. Deletions cut 5 bases from V and 8 bases from J, with 13 bases between. In DNA form, the CDR3 reads TGCAGCGTTTGCACAGGGTACGATTCACCCCTCCACTTT. It translates to CSVCTGYDSPLHF.

The rearrangement joins TRBV5-6 to TRBJ2-5; TRBD2 matches at 9 bases. The CDR3 sequence is 14 residues long. Trimming cost V 2 bases and J 5 bases; bases outside gene matches: 4. Germline lookup yields CDR1 SGHDT and CDR2 YYEEEE. The CDR3 here is CASSFLAGSETQYF. As DNA, the CDR3 is TGTGCCAGCAGCTTCCTAGCGGGATCTGAGACCCAGTACTTC.

Note on this clonotype: A much larger clone sits a single nucleotide away, making a read error possible. The rearrangement links TRBV5-1 to TRBJ2-1, with 8 bases aligning to TRBD1. The CDR3 is made up of 14 amino acids. CDR1 SGHRS and CDR2 YFSETQ come from the germline V gene. J lost 13 bases, V lost 4 bases, and 13 bases had no gene match. The CDR3 here is CASSNGQGGKTQFF. The CDR3 DNA sequence: TGCGCCAGCAGCAATGGACAGGGCGGCAAGACCCAGTTCTTC.

A word on this clonotype: A much larger clone differs from this one at a single base, so this may be a read error. This chain joins TRBV7-2 and TRBJ2-5; weak D call: TRBD1 (6 bases). V was trimmed by 2 bases and J by 13 bases, leaving 23 bases between them. The germline gives CDR1 SGHTA, CDR2 FQGNSA. The CDR3 has 15 amino acids. CDR3 DNA sequence: TGTGCCAGCAGCTTATTGGACACAGGGACCCACGAGCGGTACTTC. This sequence encodes CASSLLDTGTHERYF.

This clonotype has at least ten counts. This rearrangement joins TRBV29-1 to TRBJ2-1; D is tentatively TRBD1 or TRBD2 (5 bases each). The germline V and J ends were trimmed by 4 bases and 10 bases, with 8 bases remaining between them. From germline, CDR1 is SQVTM and CDR2 ANQGSEA. The CDR3 sequence is 10 residues long. The DNA for the CDR3 is TGCAGCGTTGGGGGGAACGAGCAGTTCTTC. The encoded protein is CSVGGNEQFF.

Concerning this clonotype: A much larger clone sits a single nucleotide away, making a read error possible. The J gene is TRBJ2-1, the V gene TRBV20-1; D is undetermined. The J call may be mistaken, given a closer DNA end match to TRBJ2-7. Germline CDR1 and CDR2: DFQATT and SNEGSKA (reference sequence). This CDR3 is built from 16 residues. CDR3 sequence: CSADVLTESSYNEQYF. CDR3 nucleotide sequence: TGCAGTGCTGATGTTCTGACCGAGAGCTCCTACAATGAGCAGTACTTC.

This clonotype was detected only a few times. The junction does not match germline at one end; this may be a read error. The chain uses TRBV27 and TRBJ2-7; D remains unclear. The CDR3 has 12 residues. Per germline, CDR1 MNHEY and CDR2 SMNVEV (reference sequence). CDR3 bases: TGTGCCAGCAGTTTAACGGGCTACGGGCAGTACTTC. Its translation is CASSLTGYGQYF.

This rearrangement joins TRBV29-1 to TRBJ2-7; 9 bases are a match to TRBD1. This CDR3 has 13 amino acids. The V segment lost 4 bases and the J segment 2 bases; nucleotides outside the gene matches: 3. Looked up from germline, CDR1 is SQVTM and CDR2 is ANQGSEA. In DNA, the CDR3 is TGCAGCGTTGGGACAGGGGAACCCTACGAGCAGTACTTC. This translates into CSVGTGEPYEQYF.

This clonotype was recorded many times. CDR3 in amino acids: CASSYSLWDTSYNEQFF. CDR3 bases: TGTGCCAGCAGTTACTCCTTGTGGGACACCTCCTACAATGAGCAGTTCTTC. The chain couples TRBV6-5 to TRBJ2-1, with a possible D match to TRBD1 (6 bases). Germline V lookup: CDR1 MNHEY, CDR2 SVGAGI. This CDR3 has 17 residues. V was cut by 0 bases and J by 0 bases, with 12 bases left in between.

This clonotype was detected ten times or more. The J gene is TRBJ2-5, the V gene TRBV4-2; 15 nucleotides line up with TRBD2. Germline CDR1 reads LGHNA; CDR2 reads YNFKEQ. There are 18 residues in the CDR3. Trimming removed 4 bases from V and 2 bases from J; junction bases left unmatched: 8. CDR3 coding DNA: TGTGCCAGCAGCCCGGGACTAGCGGGGGGTTGGGCGCAAGAGACCCAGTACTTC. Its translation: CASSPGLAGGWAQETQYF.

This clonotype has more than one count but fewer than ten. The chain recombines TRBV7-2 with TRBJ2-4; 9 bases are shared with TRBD1. CDR3 length: 16 residues. The V gene end was trimmed by 1 base and the J gene end by 1 base; junction bases not matched to a gene: 2. CDR1 is SGHTA and CDR2 is FQGNSA in the germline V gene. In DNA, the CDR3 is TGTGCCAGCAGCTTAGGGACAGGGGTTGCCAAAAACATTCAGTACTTC. Translating it yields CASSLGTGVAKNIQYF.

The chain joins TRBV28 to TRBJ1-2, with TRBD1 matching over 7 bases. CDR3 length equals 12 residues. Looked up from germline, CDR1 is MDHEN and CDR2 is SYDVKM. After removal of 7 bases from V and 4 bases from J, the junction contained 3 bases not matched to a gene. The CDR3 reads CASKGGLYGYTF. DNA for the CDR3: TGTGCCAGCAAAGGGGGCCTCTATGGCTACACCTTC.

Remarks on this clonotype: It may be a read error: a sequence one base away is much more abundant. This sequence joins TRBV3-1 and TRBJ2-7; D possibly corresponds to TRBD1 (5 bases). The CDR3 spans 13 residues. The V gene's germline CDR1 is LGHDT and CDR2 YNNKEL (reference sequence). Written as DNA, the CDR3 is TGTGTCAGCAGACACAGGAGCCACTACGAGCAGTACTTC. Translated: CVSRHRSHYEQYF.

Concerning this clonotype: An end of the junction differs from the germline gene, which may be a read error. This sequence joins TRBV7-9 and TRBJ2-1; D remains ambiguous. CDR3 size: 16 residues. The germline gives CDR1 SEHNR, CDR2 FQNEAQ (reference sequence). CDR3 sequence (DNA): TGTGCCAGCAGCCAGTCAGGTTCCAGCTCCTGCAATGGGCAGTTCTTC. Translating it yields CASSQSGSSSCNGQFF.

This clonotype was counted between two and nine times. This sequence joins TRBV3-1 and TRBJ2-5, with 11 nucleotides matching TRBD2. Germline values: CDR1 LGHDT, CDR2 YNNKEL (reference sequence). The V gene end was trimmed by 4 bases and the J gene end by 0 bases; junction bases not matched to a gene: 7. This CDR3 spans 17 amino acids. The CDR3 bases are TGTGCCAGCAGCCGGCGGACTAGCGGGCGGTACCAAGAGACCCAGTACTTC. This gives the protein CASSRRTSGRYQETQYF.

The V gene is TRBV27, the J gene TRBJ1-2, with D maybe TRBD1 (6 bases). The CDR3 loop spans 13 amino acids. Germline V gene lookup returns CDR1 MNHEY and CDR2 SMNVEV (reference sequence). V shed 10 bases and J shed 5 bases, with 17 bases lying between them. The chain's CDR3 is CATYAGGRYGYTF. For the CDR3, the DNA is TGTGCCACCTACGCCGGGGGCCGTTATGGCTACACCTTC.

Details on this clonotype: A read error may be the cause here, since a much bigger clone is one base away. V is TRBV15 and J is TRBJ2-7, with D possibly being TRBD1 (6 bases). Per the germline V gene, CDR1 is LNHNV and CDR2 is YYDKDF (reference sequence). This CDR3 has 15 residues. CDR3 sequence: CAASRDNARGGEQYF. CDR3 bases: TGTGCCGCCAGCAGAGATAATGCCAGGGGCGGCGAGCAGTACTTC.

This clonotype appeared a few times. At one of its ends the junction is not consistent with the germline gene, which may arise from a read error. This chain joins TRBV5-1 and TRBJ1-1, with D unresolved. The CDR3 loop spans 13 amino acids. Germline V CDR1 and CDR2: SGHRS, YFSETQ. The DNA of the CDR3 is TGTGCCAGCAGTTCCACAACAAACACTGAAGCTTTCTTT. This codes for CASSSTTNTEAFF.

In its sample, this clonotype was seen once. It may be a read error: a sequence one base away is much more abundant. The chain carries TRBV7-8 and TRBJ2-5; 11 bases fit TRBD1. The J call is doubtful: the DNA matches TRBJ2-1 better. This CDR3 has 16 amino acids. Germline CDR1 SGHVS, CDR2 FQNEAQ. CDR3 sequence reads: CASSARTGGREETQFF. CDR3 DNA sequence: TGTGCCAGCAGCGCCCGGACAGGGGGCCGGGAAGAGACCCAGTTCTTC.

The chain couples TRBV29-1 to TRBJ1-5; D is unclear. Trimming stripped 4 bases from V and 3 bases from J, with 7 bases between. Germline-derived CDR1 and CDR2 are SQVTM and ANQGSEA. CDR3 length: 12 amino acids. The CDR3 sequence is CSVGISNQPQHF. CDR3 DNA: TGCAGCGTTGGAATCTCCAATCAGCCCCAGCATTTT.

The count of this clonotype is one. The CDR3 DNA sequence: TGTGCCAGCAGTGAGCTGGGCAGGGCATACAATCAGCCCCAGCATTTT. Translating it yields CASSELGRAYNQPQHF. The V gene is TRBV6-1, the J gene TRBJ1-5; possibly TRBD1 for D (5 bases). The CDR3 length is 16 residues. Trimming took 3 bases from V and 3 from J, leaving 15 bases between them. Germline values: CDR1 MNHNS, CDR2 SASEGT.

The CDR3 protein is CASWGPTDEQYF. The CDR3 region has the DNA TGTGCCAGCTGGGGTCCAACTGACGAGCAGTACTTC. V is TRBV28 and J is TRBJ2-7; D unresolved. The CDR3 totals 12 residues. Germline loops: CDR1 MDHEN, CDR2 SYDVKM. V lost 8 bases, J lost 5 bases, and 13 bases lay in between.

The chain has TRBV27 and TRBJ2-7; D is undetermined. Germline lookup yields CDR1 MNHEY and CDR2 SMNVEV (reference sequence). This CDR3 is 16 amino acids long. Trimming pared 0 bases from V and 3 bases from J, leaving 15 bases between. The CDR3 nucleotides read TGTGCCAGCAGTTTATCGTGGGGTTCCCAAAACTACGAGCAGTACTTC. It yields the protein CASSLSWGSQNYEQYF.

This clonotype was observed a handful of times. CDR3 loop: CASSRTGLMVDTQYF. The CDR3 nucleotides are TGTGCCAGCTCTCGCACAGGGCTGATGGTTGATACGCAGTATTTT. The chain uses TRBV25-1 and TRBJ2-3; tentatively, D is TRBD1 (6 bases). The CDR3 consists of 15 residues. CDR1 and CDR2 from the germline V gene are MGHDK and SYGVNS. V shed 8 bases and J shed 6 bases, with 21 bases lying between them.

The genes are TRBV20-1 and TRBJ1-6, with D tentatively TRBD1 (6 bases). V was cut by 0 bases and J by 10 bases, with 13 bases left in between. The CDR3 extends over 14 amino acids. CDR1 is DFQATT, CDR2 SNEGSKA, per germline (reference sequence). The CDR3 here is CSAREGADLSPLHF. Written as DNA, the CDR3 is TGCAGTGCTAGAGAGGGGGCAGACCTATCACCCCTCCACTTT.

As regards this clonotype: A read error may explain this, as a much larger clone is one base away. V is TRBV4-1 and J is TRBJ2-7; TRBD1 aligns across 10 bases. Unmatched junction bases numbered 9, after V lost 4 bases and J lost 6 bases. This CDR3 is built from 15 residues. Germline lookup yields CDR1 MGHRA and CDR2 YSYEKL. The CDR3 DNA is TGCGCCAGCAGCCGGGAGACAGGGGGCAATTGCGAGCAGTACTTC. Protein product: CASSRETGGNCEQYF.